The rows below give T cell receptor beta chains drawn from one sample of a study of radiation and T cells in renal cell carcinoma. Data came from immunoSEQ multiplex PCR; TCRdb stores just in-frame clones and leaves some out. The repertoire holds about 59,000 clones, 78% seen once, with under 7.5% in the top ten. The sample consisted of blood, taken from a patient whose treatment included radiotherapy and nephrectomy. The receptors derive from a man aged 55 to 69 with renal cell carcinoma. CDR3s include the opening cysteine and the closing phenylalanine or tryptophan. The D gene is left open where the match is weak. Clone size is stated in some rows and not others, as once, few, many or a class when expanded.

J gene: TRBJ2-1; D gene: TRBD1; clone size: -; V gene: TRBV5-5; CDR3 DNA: TGTGCCAGCAGCCAGGGGGAAAGGGATGAGCAGTTCTTC; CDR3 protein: CASSQGERDEQFF
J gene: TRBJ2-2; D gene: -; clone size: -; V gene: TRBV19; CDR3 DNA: TGTGCCAGTAGTGGGATAGGGGTGGGCACCGGGGAGCTGTTTTTT; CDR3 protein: CASSGIGVGTGELFF
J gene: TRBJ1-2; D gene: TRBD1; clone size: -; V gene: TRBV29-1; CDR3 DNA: TGCAGCGTTGTACAGGGGGCCCATAACTATGGCTACACCTTC; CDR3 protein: CSVVQGAHNYGYTF
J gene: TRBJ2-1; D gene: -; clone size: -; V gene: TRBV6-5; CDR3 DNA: TGTGCCAGCAGTTACGGGGGGATGAGCTCCTACAATGAGCAGTTCTTC; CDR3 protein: CASSYGGMSSYNEQFF
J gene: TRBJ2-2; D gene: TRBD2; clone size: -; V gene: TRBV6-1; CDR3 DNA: TGTGCCAGCAGTGAGGGACTAGCGGACACCGGGGAGCTGTTTTTT; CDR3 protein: CASSEGLADTGELFF
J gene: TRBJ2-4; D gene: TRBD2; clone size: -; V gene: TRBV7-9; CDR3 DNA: TGTGCCAGCAGCCCCGGGACTAGCAACATTCAGTACTTC; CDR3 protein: CASSPGTSNIQYF
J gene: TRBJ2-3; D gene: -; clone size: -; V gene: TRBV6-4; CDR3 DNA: TGTGCCAGCAGTGAATCGGGGGGCGCGGATACGCAGTATTTT; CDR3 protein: CASSESGGADTQYF
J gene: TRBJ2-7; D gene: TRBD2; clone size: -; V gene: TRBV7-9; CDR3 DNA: TGTGCCAGCAGCCCTCGGGCTAGCGGGGGCGAGCAGTACTTC; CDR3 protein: CASSPRASGGEQYF
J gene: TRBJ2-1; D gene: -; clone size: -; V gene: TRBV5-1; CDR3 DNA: TGCGCCAGCAGCTTGAACAGCAATGAGCAGTTCTTC; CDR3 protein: CASSLNSNEQFF
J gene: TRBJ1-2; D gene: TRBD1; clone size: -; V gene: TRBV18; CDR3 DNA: TGTGCCAGCTCACTAACAGGGGGCGCAAGCTATGGCTACACCTTC; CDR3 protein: CASSLTGGASYGYTF
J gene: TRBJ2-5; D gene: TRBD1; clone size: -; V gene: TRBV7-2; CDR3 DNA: TGTGCCAGCACCGACTCCAGGGGGCTAGAGACCCAGTACTTC; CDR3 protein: CASTDSRGLETQYF
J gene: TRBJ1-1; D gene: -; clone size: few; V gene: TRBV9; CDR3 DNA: TGTGCCAGCAGCGAGAGGGACTCGGTGGGGAGAACTTTCTTT; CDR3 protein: CASSERDSVGRTFF
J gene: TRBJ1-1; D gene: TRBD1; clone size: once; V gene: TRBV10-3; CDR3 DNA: TGTGCCATCAGTGTAGAGGGGGCGGGGAACACTGAAGCTTTCTTT; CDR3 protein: CAISVEGAGNTEAFF
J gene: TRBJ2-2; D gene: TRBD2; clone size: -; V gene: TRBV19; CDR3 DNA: TGTGCCAGTAGTACGACGAGCGGGAGGGAAACCGGGGAGCTGTTTTTT; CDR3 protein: CASSTTSGRETGELFF
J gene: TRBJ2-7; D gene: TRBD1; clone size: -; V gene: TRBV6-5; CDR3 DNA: TGTGCCAGCAGTTCCCAATACCGGGACAGAAACTACGAGCAGTACTTC; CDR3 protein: CASSSQYRDRNYEQYF
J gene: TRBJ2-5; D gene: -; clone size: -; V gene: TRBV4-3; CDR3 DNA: TGCGCCAGCAGCCCTGTAGGCGGGGGCAGCTGGGAAGCGCAGTACTTC; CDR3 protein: CASSPVGGGSWEAQYF
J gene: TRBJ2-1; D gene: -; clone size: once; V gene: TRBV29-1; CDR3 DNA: TGCAGCGCCAGGGGACTTTACAATGAGCAGTTCTTC; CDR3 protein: CSARGLYNEQFF
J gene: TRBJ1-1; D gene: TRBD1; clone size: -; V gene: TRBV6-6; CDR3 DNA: TGTGCCAGCAGTTACTCAGGGGGACAGCACACTGAAGCTTTCTTT; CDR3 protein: CASSYSGGQHTEAFF
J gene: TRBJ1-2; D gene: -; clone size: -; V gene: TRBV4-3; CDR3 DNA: TGCGCCAGCAGCCAAGGTGAAGGCGGCTACACCTTC; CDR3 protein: CASSQGEGGYTF
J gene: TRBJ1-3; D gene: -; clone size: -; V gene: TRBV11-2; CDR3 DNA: TGTGCCAGCAGCTTAGATTCAAGCTCTGGAAACACCATATATTTT; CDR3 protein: CASSLDSSSGNTIYF
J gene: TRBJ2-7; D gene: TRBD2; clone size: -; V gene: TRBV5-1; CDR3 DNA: TGCGCCAGCAGCTTGTCAGCGGGGGTCTCCTACGAGCAGTACTTC; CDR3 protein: CASSLSAGVSYEQYF
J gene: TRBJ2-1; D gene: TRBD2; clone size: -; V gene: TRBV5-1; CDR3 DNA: TGCGCCAGCAGCTCTAGCGGGAACGCCCACAATGAGCAGTTCTTC; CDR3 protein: CASSSSGNAHNEQFF
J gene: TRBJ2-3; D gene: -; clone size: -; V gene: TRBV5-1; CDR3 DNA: TGCGCCAGCAGCCCTTCGACAGGACCATCAGATACGCAGTATTTT; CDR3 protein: CASSPSTGPSDTQYF
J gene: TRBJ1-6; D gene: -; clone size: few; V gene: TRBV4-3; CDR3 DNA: TGCGCCAGCAGCCAAGAGAAGGCAAGCTTCTATAATTCACCCCTCCACTTT; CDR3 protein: CASSQEKASFYNSPLHF
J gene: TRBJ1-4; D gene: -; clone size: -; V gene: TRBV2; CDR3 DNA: TGTGCCAGCATGTACAGGGTGAATGAAAAACTGTTTTTT; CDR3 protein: CASMYRVNEKLFF
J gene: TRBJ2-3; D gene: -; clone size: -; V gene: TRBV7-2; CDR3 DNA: TGTGCCAGCAGCTTTAGGGTTACAGATACGCAGTATTTT; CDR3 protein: CASSFRVTDTQYF
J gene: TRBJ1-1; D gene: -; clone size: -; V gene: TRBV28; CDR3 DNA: TGTGCCAGCAGTTTTGGGGGGAGACTCGCTTTCTTT; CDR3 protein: CASSFGGRLAFF
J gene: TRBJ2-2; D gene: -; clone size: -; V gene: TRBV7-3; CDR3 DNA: TGTGCCAGCAGCTTAATAGGGACCCTGAACACCGGGGAGCTGTTTTTT; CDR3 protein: CASSLIGTLNTGELFF
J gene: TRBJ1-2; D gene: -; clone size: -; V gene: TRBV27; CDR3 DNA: TGTGCCAGCAGTTTATCGACCCGGACAGTTGGCTACACCTTC; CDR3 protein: CASSLSTRTVGYTF
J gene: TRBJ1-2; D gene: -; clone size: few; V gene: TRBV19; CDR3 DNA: TGTGCCAGTCGTCCGGGAGGGGGGAGAGGGTATGGCTACACCTTC; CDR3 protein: CASRPGGGRGYGYTF
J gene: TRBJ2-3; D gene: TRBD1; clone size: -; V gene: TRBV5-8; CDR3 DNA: TGTGCCAGCAGACCGCCACTGACAGGGGTTGACACAGATACGCAGTATTTT; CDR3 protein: CASRPPLTGVDTDTQYF
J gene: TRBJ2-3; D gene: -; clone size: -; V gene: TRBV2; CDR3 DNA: TGTGCCAGCAGTTCCCCATCATCTCTGGGGGCGTATAGCGCAGATACGCAGTATTTT; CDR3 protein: CASSSPSSLGAYSADTQYF
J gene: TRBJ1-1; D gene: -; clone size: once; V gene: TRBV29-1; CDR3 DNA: TGCAGCGTTGAAGAAAGGGGATCGGCCTGGGGAATTCAAGCTTTCTTT; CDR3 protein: CSVEERGSAWGIQAFF